The source of this TCR beta chain is a study of T cell responses to AZD1222 COVID-19 vaccine. Study-level results: Spike regions recognized by vaccine-associated CD4 TCRs spanned the protein, led by 160-218 and 743-854.

Germline values: CDR1 SGHTA, CDR2 FQGNSA. CDR3 length: 14 amino acids. The V end was cut by 1 base, the J end by 5 bases, with 11 bases between. Sequenced by immunoSEQ multiplex PCR; TCRdb stores in-frame clones only, minus some. The repertoire holds about 84,000 clones, with 80% to 90% as singletons. A remark on this clone: Its antigen is currently unknown.

The TCR comes from an adult who received the AZD1222 COVID-19 vaccine. Here the sequenced sample was peripheral blood, taken 28 days after the second AZD1222 dose. The rearrangement joins TRBV7-2 to TRBJ1-1, with no clear D. The CDR3 region is CASSLERRTTEAFF. CDR3 DNA sequence: TGTGCCAGCAGCTTAGAAAGACGGACGACTGAAGCTTTCTTT.